The T cell receptor beta chain under discussion was sequenced for a study of siplizumab effects on memory and regulatory T cells. Study-level results: Whether the proliferating Tregs (from siplizumab cultures) were suppressive was not confirmed. With siplizumab, cumulative frequency of CD4+ memory-derived alloreactive sequences dropped significantly.

The method was immunoSEQ multiplex PCR; TCRdb's version includes in-frame clones alone and lacks a portion of them. The table lists 80,000 to 130,000 clones, 85% to 95% of them singletons. Details on this clone: Antigen specificity is unknown.

The sequence came from a human donor in good health. The specimen was Tregs sorted from blood.

This chain's CDR3 is CASSPPAGEDTQYF. CDR3 in DNA: TGTGCCAGCTCACCACCAGCGGGAGAAGATACGCAGTATTTT. The chain carries TRBV18 and TRBJ2-3; 8 bases fit TRBD2. Per germline, CDR1 KGHSH and CDR2 LQKENI. Trimming cost V 0 bases and J 5 bases; bases outside gene matches: 1. CDR3 length equals 14 residues.